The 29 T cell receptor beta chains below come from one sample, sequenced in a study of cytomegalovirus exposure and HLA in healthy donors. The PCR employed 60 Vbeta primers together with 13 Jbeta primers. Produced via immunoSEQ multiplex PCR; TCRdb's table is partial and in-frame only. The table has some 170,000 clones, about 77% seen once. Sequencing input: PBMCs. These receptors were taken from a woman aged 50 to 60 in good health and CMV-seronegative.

CDR3 residues: CASSFEGYGYTF. Here the CDR3 DNA reads TGTGCCAGCAGCTTCGAGGGTTATGGCTACACCTTC. This chain connects TRBV7-9 to TRBJ1-2; D is unresolved. CDR1 is SEHNR, CDR2 FQNEAQ, per germline (reference sequence). The CDR3 extends over 12 amino acids. Trimming removed 3 bases from V and 5 bases from J, with 7 bases in between. Based on the CDR3 plus reference TRBV7-9 and TRBJ1-2, the full variable domain is DTGVSQNPRHKITKRGQNVTFRCDPISEHNRLYWYRQTLGQGPEFLTYFQNEAQLEKSRLLSDRFSAERPKGSFSTLEIQRTEQGDSAMYLCASSFEGYGYTFGSGTRLTVV.

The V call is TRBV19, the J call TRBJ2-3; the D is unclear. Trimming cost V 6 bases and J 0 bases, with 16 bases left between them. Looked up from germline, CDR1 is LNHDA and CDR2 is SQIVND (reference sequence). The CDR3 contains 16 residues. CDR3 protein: CASRILPGRSTDTQYF. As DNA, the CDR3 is TGTGCCAGTAGGATACTACCAGGTCGTAGCACAGATACGCAGTATTTT.

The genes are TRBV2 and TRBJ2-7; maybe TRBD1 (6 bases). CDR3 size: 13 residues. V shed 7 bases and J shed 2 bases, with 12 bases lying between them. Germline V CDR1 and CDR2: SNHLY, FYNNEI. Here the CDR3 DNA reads TGTGCCAGCATGAGGGGGACGGCCTACGAGCAGTACTTC. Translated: CASMRGTAYEQYF. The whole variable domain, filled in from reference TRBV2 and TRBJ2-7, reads EPEVTQTPSHQVTQMGQEVILRCVPISNHLYFYWYRQILGQKVEFLVSFYNNEISEKSEIFDDQFSVERPDGSNFTLKIRSTKLEDSAMYFCASMRGTAYEQYFGPGTRLTVT.

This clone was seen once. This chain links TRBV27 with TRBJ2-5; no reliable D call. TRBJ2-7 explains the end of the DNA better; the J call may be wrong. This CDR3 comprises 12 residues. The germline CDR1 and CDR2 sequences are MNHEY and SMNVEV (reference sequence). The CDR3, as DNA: TGTGCCAGCAGTTTAACCTCCTACGAGCAGTACTTC. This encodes CASSLTSYEQYF.

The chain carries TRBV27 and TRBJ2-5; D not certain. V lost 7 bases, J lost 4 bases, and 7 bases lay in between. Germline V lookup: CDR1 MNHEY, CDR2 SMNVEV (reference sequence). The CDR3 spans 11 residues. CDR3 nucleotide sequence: TGTGCCAGCACCAGAGGAGAGACCCAGTACTTC. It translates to CASTRGETQYF.

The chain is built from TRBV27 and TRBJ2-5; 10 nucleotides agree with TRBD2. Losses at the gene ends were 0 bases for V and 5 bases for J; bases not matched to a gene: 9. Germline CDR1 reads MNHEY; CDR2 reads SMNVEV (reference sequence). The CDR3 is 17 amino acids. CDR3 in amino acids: CASSLSTSGFFRETQYF. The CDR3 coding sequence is TGTGCCAGCAGTTTATCGACTAGCGGGTTTTTTAGGGAGACCCAGTACTTC.

The CDR3 DNA is TGTGCCAGCAGCCCTAGCGGGAGGGGGATTTATGAGCAGTTCTTC. Translation gives CASSPSGRGIYEQFF. The V call is TRBV28, the J call TRBJ2-1; 12 bases are a match to TRBD2. After removal of 6 bases from V and 8 bases from J, the junction contained 8 bases not matched to a gene. The CDR3 runs 15 residues. CDR1 and CDR2 (germline): MDHEN, SYDVKM. The whole variable domain, remainder taken from reference TRBV28 and TRBJ2-1, is DVKVTQSSRYLVKRTGEKVFLECVQDMDHENMFWYRQDPGLGLRLIYFSYDVKMKEKGDIPEGYSVSREKKERFSLILESASTNQTSMYLCASSPSGRGIYEQFFGPGTRLTVL.

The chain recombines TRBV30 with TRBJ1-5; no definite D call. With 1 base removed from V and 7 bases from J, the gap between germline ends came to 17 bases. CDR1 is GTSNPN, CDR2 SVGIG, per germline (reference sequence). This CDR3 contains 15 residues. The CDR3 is CAWSAKGRGNQPQHF. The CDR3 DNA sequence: TGTGCCTGGAGTGCTAAGGGTCGAGGGAACCAGCCCCAGCATTTT.

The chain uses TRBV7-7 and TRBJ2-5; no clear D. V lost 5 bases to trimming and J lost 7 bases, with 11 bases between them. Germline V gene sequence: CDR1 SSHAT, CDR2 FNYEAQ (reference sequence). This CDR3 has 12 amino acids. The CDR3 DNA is TGTGCCAGCAGCCCCGGCCCGGGGACCCAGTACTTC. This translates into CASSPGPGTQYF.

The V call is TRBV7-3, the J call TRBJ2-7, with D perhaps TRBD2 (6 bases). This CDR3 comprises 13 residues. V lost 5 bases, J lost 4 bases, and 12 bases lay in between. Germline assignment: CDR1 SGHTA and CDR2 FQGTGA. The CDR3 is CASSPTGTYEQYF. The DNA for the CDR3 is TGTGCCAGCAGCCCTACCGGGACTTACGAGCAGTACTTC.

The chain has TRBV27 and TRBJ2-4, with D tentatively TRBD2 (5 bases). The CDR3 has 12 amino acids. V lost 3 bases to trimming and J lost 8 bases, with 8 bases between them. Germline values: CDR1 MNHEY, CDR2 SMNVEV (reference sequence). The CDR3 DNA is TGTGCCAGCAGTTTTTGGGGAGACATTCAGTACTTC. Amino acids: CASSFWGDIQYF.

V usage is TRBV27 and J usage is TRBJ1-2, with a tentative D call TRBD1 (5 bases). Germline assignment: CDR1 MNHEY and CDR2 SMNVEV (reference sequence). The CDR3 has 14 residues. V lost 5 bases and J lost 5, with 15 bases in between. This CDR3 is CASSDPGTDYGYTF. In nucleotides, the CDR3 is TGTGCCAGCAGTGATCCAGGGACTGATTATGGCTACACCTTC.

CDR3 amino acids: CASSTTTGDTEAFF. CDR3 coding DNA: TGTGCCAGCAGCACTACGACAGGGGACACTGAAGCTTTCTTT. The chain links TRBV9 to TRBJ1-1; 8 nucleotides agree with TRBD1. The ends lost 4 bases at V and 3 bases at J; junction bases unmatched: 5. CDR3 length equals 14 residues. In germline, CDR1 is SGDLS, CDR2 YYNGEE.

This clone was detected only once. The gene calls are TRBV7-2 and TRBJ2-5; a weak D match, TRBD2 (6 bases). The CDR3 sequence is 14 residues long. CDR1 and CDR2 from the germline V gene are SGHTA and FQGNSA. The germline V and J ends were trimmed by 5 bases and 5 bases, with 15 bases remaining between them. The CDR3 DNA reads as TGTGCCAGCAGCCGTACTAGCTTCTCGGAGACCCAGTACTTC. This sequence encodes CASSRTSFSETQYF.

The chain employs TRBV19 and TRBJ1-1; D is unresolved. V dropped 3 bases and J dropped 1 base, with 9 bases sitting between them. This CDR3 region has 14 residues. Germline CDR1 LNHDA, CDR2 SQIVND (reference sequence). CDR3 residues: CASSIYIANTEAFF. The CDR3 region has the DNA TGTGCCAGTAGTATCTACATAGCGAACACTGAAGCTTTCTTT. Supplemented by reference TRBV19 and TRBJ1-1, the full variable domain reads DGGITQSPKYLFRKEGQNVTLSCEQNLNHDAMYWYRQDPGQGLRLIYYSQIVNDFQKGDIAEGYSVSREKKESFPLTVTSAQKNPTAFYLCASSIYIANTEAFFGQGTRLTVV.

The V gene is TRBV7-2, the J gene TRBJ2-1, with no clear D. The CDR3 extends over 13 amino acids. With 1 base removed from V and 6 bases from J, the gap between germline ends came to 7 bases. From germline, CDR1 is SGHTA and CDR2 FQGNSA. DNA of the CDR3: TGTGCCAGCAGCTTAGAACACGCCAATGAGCAGTTCTTC. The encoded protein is CASSLEHANEQFF.

The CDR3 nucleotides read TGCAGCGGCCAGCTAGCGGGGATCTACGAGCAGTACTTC. Translation gives CSGQLAGIYEQYF. V usage is TRBV29-1 and J usage is TRBJ2-7; 9 nucleotides align to TRBD2. This CDR3 is built from 13 residues. The trim removed 7 bases at V and 3 bases at J, leaving 7 bases unmatched. Germline CDR1 SQVTM, CDR2 ANQGSEA.

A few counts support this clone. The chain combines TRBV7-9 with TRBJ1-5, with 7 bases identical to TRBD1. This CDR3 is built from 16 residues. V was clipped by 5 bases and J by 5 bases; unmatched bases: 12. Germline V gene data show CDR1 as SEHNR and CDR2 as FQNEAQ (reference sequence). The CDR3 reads CASSPGDRAKYQPQHF. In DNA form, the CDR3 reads TGTGCCAGCAGCCCCGGAGACAGGGCGAAGTATCAGCCCCAGCATTTT.

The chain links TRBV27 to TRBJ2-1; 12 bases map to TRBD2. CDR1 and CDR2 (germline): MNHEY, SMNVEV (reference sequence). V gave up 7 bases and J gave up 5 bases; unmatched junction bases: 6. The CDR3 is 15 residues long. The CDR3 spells CASTYGLAGNNEQFF. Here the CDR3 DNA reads TGTGCCAGCACGTATGGACTAGCGGGAAACAATGAGCAGTTCTTC.

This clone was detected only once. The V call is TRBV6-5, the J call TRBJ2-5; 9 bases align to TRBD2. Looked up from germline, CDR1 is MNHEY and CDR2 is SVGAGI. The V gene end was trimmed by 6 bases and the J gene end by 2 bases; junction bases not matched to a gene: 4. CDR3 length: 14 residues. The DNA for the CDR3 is TGTGCCAGCAGCCGGACTAGCGCTCAAGAGACCCAGTACTTC. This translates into CASSRTSAQETQYF.

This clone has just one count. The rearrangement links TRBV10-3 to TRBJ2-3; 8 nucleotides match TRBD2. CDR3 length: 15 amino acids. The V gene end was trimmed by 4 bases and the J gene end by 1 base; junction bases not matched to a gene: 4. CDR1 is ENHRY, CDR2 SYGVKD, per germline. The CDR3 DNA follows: TGTGCCATCAGTGGTCCAGCGGGGGGCACAGATACGCAGTATTTT. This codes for CAISGPAGGTDTQYF.

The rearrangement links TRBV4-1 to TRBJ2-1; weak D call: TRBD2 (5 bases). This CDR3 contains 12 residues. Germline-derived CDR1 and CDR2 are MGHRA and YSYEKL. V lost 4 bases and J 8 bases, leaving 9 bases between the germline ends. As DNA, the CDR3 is TGCGCCAGCAGCCGAGGGTTTGATGAGCAGTTCTTC. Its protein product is CASSRGFDEQFF.

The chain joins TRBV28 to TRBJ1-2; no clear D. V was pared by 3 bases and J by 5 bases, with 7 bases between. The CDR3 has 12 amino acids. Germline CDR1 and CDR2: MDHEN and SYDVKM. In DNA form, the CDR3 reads TGTGCCAGCAGTTTTCGGGAGTATGGCTACACCTTC. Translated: CASSFREYGYTF.

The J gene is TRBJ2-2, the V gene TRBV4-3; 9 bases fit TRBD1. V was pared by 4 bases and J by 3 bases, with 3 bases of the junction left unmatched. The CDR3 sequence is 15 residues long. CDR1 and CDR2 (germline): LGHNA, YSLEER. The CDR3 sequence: CASSPRTGDTGELFF. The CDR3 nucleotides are TGCGCCAGCAGCCCCCGGACAGGGGACACCGGGGAGCTGTTTTTT.

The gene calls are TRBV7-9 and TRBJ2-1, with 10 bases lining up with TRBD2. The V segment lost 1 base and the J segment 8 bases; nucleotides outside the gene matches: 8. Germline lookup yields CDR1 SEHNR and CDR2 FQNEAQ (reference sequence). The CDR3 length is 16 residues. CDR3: CASSLEGLATGDEQFF. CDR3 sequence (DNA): TGTGCCAGCAGCTTAGAGGGACTAGCGACGGGTGATGAGCAGTTCTTC.

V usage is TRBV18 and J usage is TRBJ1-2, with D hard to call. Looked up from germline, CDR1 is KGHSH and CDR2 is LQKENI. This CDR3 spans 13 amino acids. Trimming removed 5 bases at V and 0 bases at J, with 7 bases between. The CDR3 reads CASSTVPNYGYTF. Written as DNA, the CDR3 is TGTGCCAGCTCAACGGTCCCTAACTATGGCTACACCTTC.

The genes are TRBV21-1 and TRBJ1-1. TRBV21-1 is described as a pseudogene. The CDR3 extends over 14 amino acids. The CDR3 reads CASRTAVQDTEAFF. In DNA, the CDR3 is TGTGCCAGCAGAACGGCGGTCCAAGACACTGAAGCTTTCTTT.

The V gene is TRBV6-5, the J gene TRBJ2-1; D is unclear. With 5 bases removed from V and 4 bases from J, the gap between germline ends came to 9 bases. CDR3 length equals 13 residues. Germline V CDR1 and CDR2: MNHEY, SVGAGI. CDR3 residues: CASSGRLYNEQFF. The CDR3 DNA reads TGTGCCAGCAGTGGTCGACTGTACAATGAGCAGTTCTTC.

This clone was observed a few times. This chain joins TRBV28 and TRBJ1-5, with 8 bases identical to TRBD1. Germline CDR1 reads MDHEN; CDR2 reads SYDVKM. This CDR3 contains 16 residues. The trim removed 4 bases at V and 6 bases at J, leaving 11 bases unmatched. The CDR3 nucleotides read TGTGCCAGCAGTTCGGGCGGACAGGGCTCAGGTCAGCCCCAGCATTTT. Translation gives CASSSGGQGSGQPQHF.